These T cell receptor beta chains were read from a single sample in a study of T cell responses to AZD1222 COVID-19 vaccine. Assay: immunoSEQ multiplex PCR; the TCRdb copy retains only in-frame clones and omits some. The sample lists roughly 67,000 clones, roughly nine tenths occurring once. The specimen was peripheral blood, collected 28 days after the second AZD1222 dose. The source is an adult who received the AZD1222 COVID-19 vaccine. The CDR3 runs from the conserved cysteine through the conserved F or W. D genes are given only for firm matches. Expanded clones get a size class; other rows say once, few or many, or leave the size out.

d_gene	v_gene	j_gene	abundance	CDR3aa	CDR3nt
NA	TRBV29-1	TRBJ1-6	NA	CSVRSSYNSPLHF	TGCAGCGTTAGGAGCTCCTATAATTCACCCCTCCACTTT
NA	TRBV28	TRBJ2-7	NA	CASSLRQVTLEQYF	TGTGCCAGCAGTTTAAGGCAGGTAACTCTCGAGCAGTACTTC
NA	TRBV29-1	TRBJ1-2	NA	CSVEETAYGYTF	TGCAGCGTTGAGGAGACAGCCTATGGCTACACCTTC
TRBD1	TRBV27	TRBJ1-2	NA	CASRRSGTGYGYTF	TGTGCCAGCAGACGATCCGGGACAGGGTATGGCTACACCTTC
NA	TRBV7-2	TRBJ2-1	once	CASSLGTLRVDEQFF	TGTGCCAGCAGCTTAGGGACTCTGAGGGTAGATGAGCAGTTCTTC
TRBD1	TRBV10-2	TRBJ1-4	NA	CASSGQGAAEEKLFF	TGCGCCAGCAGTGGGCAGGGGGCTGCAGAGGAAAAACTGTTTTTT
TRBD1	TRBV7-8	TRBJ2-5	NA	CATRTGLETQYF	TGTGCCACGAGGACAGGGCTTGAGACCCAGTACTTC
NA	TRBV6-5	TRBJ2-2	NA	CSSRANGELFF	TGTTCCTCCAGGGCCAACGGGGAGCTGTTTTTT
NA	TRBV28	TRBJ1-6	NA	CASSLGAGPVSPLHF	TGTGCCAGCAGTTTAGGGGCGGGCCCTGTTTCACCCCTCCACTTT
TRBD1	TRBV30	TRBJ1-4	NA	CAWSVRGTGGGKLFF	TGTGCCTGGAGTGTACGGGGGACAGGGGGTGGAAAACTGTTTTTT
NA	TRBV11-2	TRBJ1-5	once	CASSLGFNQPQHF	TGTGCCAGCAGCTTAGGTTTCAATCAGCCCCAGCATTTT
NA	TRBV7-3	TRBJ2-1	once	CASSPPRGASDYNEQFF	TGTGCCAGCAGCCCGCCGAGGGGGGCTAGCGATTACAATGAGCAGTTCTTC
NA	TRBV2	TRBJ1-6	NA	CASSSPGLGRNSPLHF	TGTGCCAGCAGTTCACCGGGCCTCGGTAGGAATTCACCCCTCCACTTT
NA	TRBV19	TRBJ2-7	NA	CASSLQLTDQPYEQYF	TGTGCCAGTAGTCTCCAACTGACAGACCAGCCCTACGAGCAGTACTTC
NA	TRBV9	TRBJ2-5	NA	CASSVGTATETQYF	TGTGCCAGCAGCGTCGGGACCGCAACGGAGACCCAGTACTTC
NA	TRBV19	TRBJ2-1	NA	CASSTPAYNEQFF	TGTGCCAGTAGTACCCCAGCCTACAATGAGCAGTTCTTC
NA	TRBV28	TRBJ2-1	NA	CASSPQAGRSYNEQFF	TGTGCCAGCAGTCCCCAAGCGGGCCGCTCCTACAATGAGCAGTTCTTC
TRBD1	TRBV28	TRBJ1-2	NA	CASSLGTGNGYTF	TGTGCCAGCAGTTTGGGGACAGGGAATGGCTACACCTTC
NA	TRBV11-3	TRBJ2-3	NA	CASSGGSLAFTDTQYF	TGTGCCAGCAGCGGGGGGAGTTTGGCATTTACAGATACGCAGTATTTT
NA	TRBV29-1	TRBJ1-4	NA	CSAQGTANEKLFF	TGCAGCGCCCAGGGCACGGCGAATGAAAAACTGTTTTTT
NA	TRBV5-4	TRBJ2-3	NA	CASSGEPGRSNTDTQYF	TGTGCCAGCAGCGGAGAACCGGGACGTAGCAACACAGATACGCAGTATTTT
NA	TRBV5-5	TRBJ2-6	NA	CASSPQQGTGANVLTF	TGTGCCAGCAGCCCACAACAGGGTACTGGGGCCAACGTCCTGACTTTC
NA	TRBV5-4	TRBJ1-1	few	CASSLDGAKTEAFF	TGTGCCAGCAGCTTGGACGGGGCGAAGACTGAAGCTTTCTTT
NA	TRBV7-9	TRBJ2-7	NA	CASSSQHDSYSYEQYF	TGTGCCAGCAGCAGCCAACACGACAGCTACTCCTACGAGCAGTACTTC
TRBD2	TRBV10-3	TRBJ2-7	NA	CAISGRGLAGYYEQYF	TGTGCCATCAGCGGCCGGGGACTAGCGGGATACTACGAGCAGTACTTC